This T cell receptor beta chain derives from a study of control samples from healthy donors and cancer patients. CDR1 and CDR2 (germline): SGHTA, FQGNSA. The V and J ends lost 5 bases and 4 bases respectively, with 15 bases between them. The CDR3 is 15 amino acids. The assay was immunoSEQ multiplex PCR, and TCRdb's table has in-frame clones only and misses some. This table holds about 140,000 clones, about 90% found once. The origin of this receptor is a man between 18 and 35 years old in good health. The chain links TRBV7-2 to TRBJ2-1; TRBD2 might be the D (6 bases). Sequenced: blood. CDR3: CASSTAQGGYNEQFF. As DNA, the CDR3 is TGTGCCAGCAGCACCGCTCAGGGAGGATACAATGAGCAGTTCTTC.